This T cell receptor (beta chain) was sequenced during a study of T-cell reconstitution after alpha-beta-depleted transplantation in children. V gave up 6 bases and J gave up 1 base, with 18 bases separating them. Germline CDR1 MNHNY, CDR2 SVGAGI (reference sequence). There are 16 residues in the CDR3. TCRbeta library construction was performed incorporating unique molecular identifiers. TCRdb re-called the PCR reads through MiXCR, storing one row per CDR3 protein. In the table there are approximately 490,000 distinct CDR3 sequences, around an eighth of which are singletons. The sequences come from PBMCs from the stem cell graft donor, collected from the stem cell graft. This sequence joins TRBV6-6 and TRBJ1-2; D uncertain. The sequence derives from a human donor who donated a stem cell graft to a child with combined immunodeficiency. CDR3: CASREPGALNNYGYTF. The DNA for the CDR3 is TGTGCCAGCAGGGAACCGGGAGCCTTAAATAACTATGGCTACACCTTC.